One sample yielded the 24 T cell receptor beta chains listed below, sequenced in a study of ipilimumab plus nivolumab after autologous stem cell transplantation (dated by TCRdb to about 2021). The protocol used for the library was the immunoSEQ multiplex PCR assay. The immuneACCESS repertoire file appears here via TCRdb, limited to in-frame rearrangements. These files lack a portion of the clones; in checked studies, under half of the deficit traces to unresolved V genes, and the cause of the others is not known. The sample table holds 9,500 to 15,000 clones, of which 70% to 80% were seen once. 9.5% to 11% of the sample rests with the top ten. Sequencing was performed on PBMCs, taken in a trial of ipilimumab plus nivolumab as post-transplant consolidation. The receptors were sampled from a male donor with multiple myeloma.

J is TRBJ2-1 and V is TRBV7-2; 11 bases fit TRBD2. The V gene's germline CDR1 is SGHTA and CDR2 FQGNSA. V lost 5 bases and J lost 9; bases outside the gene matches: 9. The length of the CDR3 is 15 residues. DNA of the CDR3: TGTGCCAGCAGCCGCACTAGCGGGGGCTTTATTGAGCAGTTCTTC. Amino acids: CASSRTSGGFIEQFF.

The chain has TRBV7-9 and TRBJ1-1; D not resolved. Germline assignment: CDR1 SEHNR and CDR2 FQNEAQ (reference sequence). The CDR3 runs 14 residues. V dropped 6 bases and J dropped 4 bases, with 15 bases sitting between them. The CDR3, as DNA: TGTGCCAGCAGTTTCCGAGGGCGGGGCACTGAAGCTTTCTTT. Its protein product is CASSFRGRGTEAFF.

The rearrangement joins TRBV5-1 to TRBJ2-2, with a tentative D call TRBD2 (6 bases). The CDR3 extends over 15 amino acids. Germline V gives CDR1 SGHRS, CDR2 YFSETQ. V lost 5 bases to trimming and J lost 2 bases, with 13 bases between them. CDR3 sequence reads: CASRDQGLNTGELFF. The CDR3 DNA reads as TGCGCCAGCAGGGATCAGGGACTTAACACCGGGGAGCTGTTTTTT. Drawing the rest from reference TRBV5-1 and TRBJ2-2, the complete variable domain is KAGVTQTPRYLIKTRGQQVTLSCSPISGHRSVSWYQQTPGQGLQFLFEYFSETQRNKGNFPGRFSGRQFSNSRSEMNVSTLELGDSALYLCASRDQGLNTGELFFGEGSRLTVL.

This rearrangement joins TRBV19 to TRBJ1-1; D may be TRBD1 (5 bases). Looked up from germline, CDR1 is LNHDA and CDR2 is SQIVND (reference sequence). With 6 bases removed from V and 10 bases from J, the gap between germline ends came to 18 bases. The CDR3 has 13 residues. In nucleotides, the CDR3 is TGTGCCAGTAGCAATAATGGGGCGTTTCGAGCTTTCTTT. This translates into CASSNNGAFRAFF.

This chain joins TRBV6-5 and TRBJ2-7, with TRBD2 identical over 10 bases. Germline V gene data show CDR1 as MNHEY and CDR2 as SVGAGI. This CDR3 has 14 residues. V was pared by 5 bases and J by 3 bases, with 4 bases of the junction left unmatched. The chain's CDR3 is CASSGSGGDYEQYF. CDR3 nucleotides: TGTGCCAGCAGTGGAAGCGGGGGGGACTACGAGCAGTACTTC.

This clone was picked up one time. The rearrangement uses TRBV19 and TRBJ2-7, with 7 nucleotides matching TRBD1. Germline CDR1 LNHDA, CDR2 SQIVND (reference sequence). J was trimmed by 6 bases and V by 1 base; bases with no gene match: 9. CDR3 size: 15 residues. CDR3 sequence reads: CASSIVTGAQVEQYF. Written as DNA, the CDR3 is TGTGCCAGTAGTATAGTTACAGGGGCCCAAGTCGAGCAGTACTTC.

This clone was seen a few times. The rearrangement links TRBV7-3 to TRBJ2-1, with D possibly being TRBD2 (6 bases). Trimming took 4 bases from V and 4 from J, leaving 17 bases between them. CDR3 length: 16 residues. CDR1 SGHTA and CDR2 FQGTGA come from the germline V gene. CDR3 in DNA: TGTGCCAGCAGCTCGTTGGCTAGCGCAAAATACAATGAGCAGTTCTTC. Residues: CASSSLASAKYNEQFF.

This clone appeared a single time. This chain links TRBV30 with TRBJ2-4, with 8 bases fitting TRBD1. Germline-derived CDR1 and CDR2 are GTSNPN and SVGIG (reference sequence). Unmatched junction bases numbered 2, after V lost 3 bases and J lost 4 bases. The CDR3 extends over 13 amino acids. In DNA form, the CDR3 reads TGTGCCTGGAGGGGACAGGTAAAAAACATTCAGTACTTC. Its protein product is CAWRGQVKNIQYF.

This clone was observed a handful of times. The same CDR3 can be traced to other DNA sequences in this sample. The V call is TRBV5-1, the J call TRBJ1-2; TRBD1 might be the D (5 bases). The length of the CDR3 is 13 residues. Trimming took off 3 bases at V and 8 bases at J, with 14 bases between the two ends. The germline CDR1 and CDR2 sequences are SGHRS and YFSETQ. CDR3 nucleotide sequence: TGCGCCAGCAGCTGGCGGGGAGAGGGGGGCTACACCTTC. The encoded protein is CASSWRGEGGYTF.

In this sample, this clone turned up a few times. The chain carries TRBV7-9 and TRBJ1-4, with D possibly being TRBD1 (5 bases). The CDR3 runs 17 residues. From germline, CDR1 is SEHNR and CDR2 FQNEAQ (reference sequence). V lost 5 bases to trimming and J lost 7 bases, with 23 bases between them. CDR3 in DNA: TGTGCCAGCAGCCGGACGGACGGCCGAGTGAGGGGTGAAAAACTGTTTTTT. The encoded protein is CASSRTDGRVRGEKLFF.

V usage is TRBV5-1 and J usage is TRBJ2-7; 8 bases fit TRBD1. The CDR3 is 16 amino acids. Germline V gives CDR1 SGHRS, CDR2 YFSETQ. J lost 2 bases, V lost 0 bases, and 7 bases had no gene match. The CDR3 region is CASSLGSGGGTYEQYF. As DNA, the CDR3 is TGCGCCAGCAGCTTGGGCTCAGGGGGCGGGACCTACGAGCAGTACTTC.

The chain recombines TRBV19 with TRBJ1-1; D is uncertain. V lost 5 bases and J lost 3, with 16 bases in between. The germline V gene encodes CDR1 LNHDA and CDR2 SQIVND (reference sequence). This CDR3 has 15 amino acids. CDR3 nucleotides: TGTGCCAGTAGTGCAGCCGGACGGGCGTACACTGAAGCTTTCTTT. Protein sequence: CASSAAGRAYTEAFF.

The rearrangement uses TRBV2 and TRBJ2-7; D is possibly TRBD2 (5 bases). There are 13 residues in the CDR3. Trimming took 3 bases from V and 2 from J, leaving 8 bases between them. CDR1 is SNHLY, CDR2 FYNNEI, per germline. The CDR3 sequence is CASSESRAYEQYF. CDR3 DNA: TGTGCCAGCAGTGAGTCGCGGGCCTACGAGCAGTACTTC. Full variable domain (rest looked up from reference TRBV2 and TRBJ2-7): EPEVTQTPSHQVTQMGQEVILRCVPISNHLYFYWYRQILGQKVEFLVSFYNNEISEKSEIFDDQFSVERPDGSNFTLKIRSTKLEDSAMYFCASSESRAYEQYFGPGTRLTVT.

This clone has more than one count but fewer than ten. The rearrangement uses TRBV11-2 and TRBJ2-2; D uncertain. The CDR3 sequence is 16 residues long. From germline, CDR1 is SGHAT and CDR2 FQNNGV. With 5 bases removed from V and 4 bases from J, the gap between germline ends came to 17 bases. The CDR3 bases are TGTGCCAGCAGCCCCGGGCCCGGGCGGAGCACCGGGGAGCTGTTTTTT. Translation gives CASSPGPGRSTGELFF.

CDR3: CASSLGVMNTEAFF. CDR3 DNA sequence: TGTGCCAGCAGTTTAGGGGTCATGAACACTGAAGCTTTCTTT. V and J are TRBV4-2 and TRBJ1-1, with a weak D call TRBD1 (5 bases). This CDR3 spans 14 amino acids. Deletions cut 6 bases from V and 0 bases from J, with 11 bases between. CDR1 and CDR2 from the germline V gene are LGHNA and YNFKEQ.

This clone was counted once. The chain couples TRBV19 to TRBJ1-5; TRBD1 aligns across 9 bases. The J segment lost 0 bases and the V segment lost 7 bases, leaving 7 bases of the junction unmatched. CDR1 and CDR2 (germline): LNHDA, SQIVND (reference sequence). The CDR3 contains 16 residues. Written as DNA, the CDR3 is TGTGCCAGTACCCCTGGGGACAGGGATAGCAATCAGCCCCAGCATTTT. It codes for CASTPGDRDSNQPQHF.

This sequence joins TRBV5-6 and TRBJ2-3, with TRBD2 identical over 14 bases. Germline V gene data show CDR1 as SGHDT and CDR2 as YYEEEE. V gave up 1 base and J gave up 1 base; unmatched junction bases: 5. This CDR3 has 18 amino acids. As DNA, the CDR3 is TGTGCCAGCAGCTTGACCCCGGGACTAGCGGGGGGCACAGATACGCAGTATTTT. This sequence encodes CASSLTPGLAGGTDTQYF.

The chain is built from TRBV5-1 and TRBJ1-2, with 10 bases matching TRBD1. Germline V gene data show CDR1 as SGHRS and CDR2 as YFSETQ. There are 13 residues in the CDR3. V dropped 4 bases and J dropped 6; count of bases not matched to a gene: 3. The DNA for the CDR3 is TGCGCCAGCAGCGGACAGGGGGTTGATGGCTACACCTTC. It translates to CASSGQGVDGYTF. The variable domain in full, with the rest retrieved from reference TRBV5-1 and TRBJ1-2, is KAGVTQTPRYLIKTRGQQVTLSCSPISGHRSVSWYQQTPGQGLQFLFEYFSETQRNKGNFPGRFSGRQFSNSRSEMNVSTLELGDSALYLCASSGQGVDGYTFGSGTRLTVV.

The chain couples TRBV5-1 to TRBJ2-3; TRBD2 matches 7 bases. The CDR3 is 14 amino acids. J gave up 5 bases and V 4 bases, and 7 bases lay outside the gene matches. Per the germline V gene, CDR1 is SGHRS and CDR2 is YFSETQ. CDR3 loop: CASSPTAGEDTQYF. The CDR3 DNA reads TGCGCCAGCAGCCCAACTGCGGGGGAAGATACGCAGTATTTT.

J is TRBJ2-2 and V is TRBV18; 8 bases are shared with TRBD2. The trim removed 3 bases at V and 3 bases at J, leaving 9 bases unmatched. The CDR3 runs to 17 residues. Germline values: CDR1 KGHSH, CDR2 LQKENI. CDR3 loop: CASSPYMRGADTGELFF. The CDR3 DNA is TGTGCCAGCTCACCCTACATGCGGGGGGCCGACACCGGGGAGCTGTTTTTT.

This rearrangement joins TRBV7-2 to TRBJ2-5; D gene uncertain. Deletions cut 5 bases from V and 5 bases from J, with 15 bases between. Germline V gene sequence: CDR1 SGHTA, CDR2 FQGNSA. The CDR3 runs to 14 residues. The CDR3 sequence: CASSDIVSRETQYF. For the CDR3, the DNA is TGTGCCAGCAGCGACATCGTTAGCAGGGAGACCCAGTACTTC.

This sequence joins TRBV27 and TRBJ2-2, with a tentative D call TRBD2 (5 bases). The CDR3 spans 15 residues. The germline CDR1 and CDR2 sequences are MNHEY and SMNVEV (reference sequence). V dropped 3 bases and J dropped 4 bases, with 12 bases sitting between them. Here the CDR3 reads CASSLYSGGTGELFF. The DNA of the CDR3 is TGTGCCAGCAGTTTGTACAGCGGTGGCACCGGGGAGCTGTTTTTT.

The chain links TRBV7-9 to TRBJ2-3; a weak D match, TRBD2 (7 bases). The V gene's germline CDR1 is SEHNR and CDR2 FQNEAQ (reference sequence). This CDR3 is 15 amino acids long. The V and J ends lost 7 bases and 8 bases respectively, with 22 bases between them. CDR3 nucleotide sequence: TGTGCCAGCACTCAAGGGGGGGCGGGATATGGTACGCAGTATTTT. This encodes CASTQGGAGYGTQYF.

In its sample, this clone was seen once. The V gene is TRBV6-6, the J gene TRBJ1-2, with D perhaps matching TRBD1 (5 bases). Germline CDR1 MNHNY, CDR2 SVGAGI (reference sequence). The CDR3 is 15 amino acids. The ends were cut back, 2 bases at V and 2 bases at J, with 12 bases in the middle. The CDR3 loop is CASSYGQGENYGYTF. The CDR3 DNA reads TGTGCCAGCAGTTACGGCCAGGGAGAAAACTATGGCTACACCTTC.